This entry lists 27 T cell receptor beta chains sequenced from one sample in a study of T cell responses to AZD1222 COVID-19 vaccine. Data came from immunoSEQ multiplex PCR; TCRdb stores just in-frame clones and leaves some out. The sample records around 150,000 clones, roughly 88% being singletons. The sample here was peripheral blood, taken on day 0 of MenACWY control vaccination. Source of these receptors: an adult in good health.

The rearrangement uses TRBV18 and TRBJ1-4; tentatively, D is TRBD1 (6 bases). V lost 5 bases, J lost 8 bases, and 15 bases lay in between. Germline CDR1 is KGHSH and CDR2 is LQKENI. This CDR3 is built from 14 residues. CDR3 DNA sequence: TGTGCCAGCTCATCCCGGGAACAGGGAGAAAAACTGTTTTTT. Its protein is CASSSREQGEKLFF.

This CDR3 is CASSYLTPVTPANEQYF. CDR3 nucleotide sequence: TGTGCCAGCAGTTATCTTACGCCCGTTACCCCGGCGAACGAGCAGTACTTC. This sequence joins TRBV28 and TRBJ2-7, with D hard to call. Germline CDR1 reads MDHEN; CDR2 reads SYDVKM. Trimming pared 4 bases from V and 5 bases from J, leaving 24 bases between. The length of the CDR3 is 17 residues.

The J gene is TRBJ2-3, the V gene TRBV4-2, with D possibly being TRBD2 (6 bases). V gave up 2 bases and J gave up 4 bases, with 19 bases separating them. The CDR3 totals 17 residues. Germline CDR1 LGHNA, CDR2 YNFKEQ. The CDR3 sequence is CASSQTGGFNSPDTQYF. The CDR3 DNA sequence: TGTGCCAGCAGCCAAACTGGGGGGTTCAACTCGCCAGATACGCAGTATTTT.

The chain joins TRBV7-2 to TRBJ1-5; 7 bases agree with TRBD1. The germline V gene has CDR1 SGHTA and CDR2 FQGNSA. V gave up 5 bases and J gave up 3 bases; unmatched junction bases: 7. The CDR3 extends over 15 amino acids. CDR3 region: CASSQGQNLNQPQHF. The CDR3 DNA reads as TGTGCCAGCAGCCAGGGACAGAATCTCAATCAGCCCCAGCATTTT.

The genes are TRBV7-3 and TRBJ2-1; TRBD1 aligns across 7 bases. The CDR3 sequence is 14 residues long. CDR1 and CDR2 (germline): SGHTA, FQGTGA. The V gene end was trimmed by 4 bases and the J gene end by 8 bases; junction bases not matched to a gene: 8. The chain's CDR3 is CASSSRGTVDEQFF. The CDR3 bases are TGTGCCAGCAGCTCCAGGGGGACGGTGGATGAGCAGTTCTTC.

The CDR3 DNA is TGTGCCAGCAGCAAAGGGGAACGTATGAACACTGAAGCTTTCTTT. It specifies CASSKGERMNTEAFF. The gene calls are TRBV5-5 and TRBJ1-1, with a possible D match to TRBD1 (5 bases). CDR1 is SGHKS and CDR2 is YYEKEE in the germline V gene (reference sequence). The CDR3 extends over 15 amino acids. V dropped 4 bases and J dropped 0 bases, with 13 bases sitting between them.

The V and J genes are TRBV2 and TRBJ2-7; D unclear. Germline V gene lookup returns CDR1 SNHLY and CDR2 FYNNEI. The CDR3 runs 13 residues. V lost 3 bases, J lost 4 bases, and 10 bases lay in between. Here the CDR3 DNA reads TGTGCCAGCAGTGAGGTGAAGAATTACGAGCAGTACTTC. Protein product: CASSEVKNYEQYF. The variable domain in full, completed from reference TRBV2 and TRBJ2-7, reads EPEVTQTPSHQVTQMGQEVILRCVPISNHLYFYWYRQILGQKVEFLVSFYNNEISEKSEIFDDQFSVERPDGSNFTLKIRSTKLEDSAMYFCASSEVKNYEQYFGPGTRLTVT.

Notes on this clone: Distinct nucleotide sequences in the sample also encode this CDR3. This chain uses TRBV7-2 with TRBJ2-7, with 8 bases that match TRBD2. The CDR3 spans 15 residues. The V and J ends lost 0 bases and 4 bases, in that order; junction bases with no gene match: 5. Germline V CDR1 and CDR2: SGHTA, FQGNSA. CDR3 sequence: CASSLALAGGYEQYF. CDR3 nucleotides: TGTGCCAGCAGCTTAGCGCTGGCGGGAGGATACGAGCAGTACTTC.

The V call is TRBV4-1, the J call TRBJ2-5; 7 bases are shared with TRBD1. The V and J ends lost 4 bases and 2 bases, in that order; junction bases with no gene match: 4. Germline V CDR1 and CDR2: MGHRA, YSYEKL. This CDR3 region has 14 residues. CDR3 sequence reads: CASSPGTEQETQYF. The CDR3 nucleotides are TGCGCCAGCAGCCCTGGGACAGAACAAGAGACCCAGTACTTC.

The V and J genes are TRBV6-4 and TRBJ2-6, with D maybe TRBD2 (5 bases). CDR1 is MRHNA, CDR2 SNTAGT, per germline. The V and J ends lost 6 bases and 3 bases respectively, with 15 bases between them. There are 16 residues in the CDR3. The CDR3 is CASRRAWSGGANVLTF. The CDR3, as DNA: TGTGCCAGCAGGAGGGCATGGAGTGGTGGGGCCAACGTCCTGACTTTC.

CDR3 coding DNA: TGTGCCAGCAGCTCCAGGGGGGGGGAGACTGAAGCTTTCTTT. Its protein is CASSSRGGETEAFF. The chain has TRBV7-9 and TRBJ1-1, with 7 bases matching TRBD1. Losses at the gene ends were 4 bases for V and 5 bases for J; bases not matched to a gene: 7. Germline CDR1 and CDR2: SEHNR and FQNEAQ (reference sequence). The CDR3 loop spans 14 amino acids.

This chain joins TRBV27 and TRBJ2-7; D remains ambiguous. This CDR3 contains 16 residues. Trimming removed 0 bases at V and 2 bases at J, with 14 bases between. CDR1 is MNHEY and CDR2 is SMNVEV in the germline V gene (reference sequence). The CDR3 DNA is TGTGCCAGCAGTTTATCGATTCGAACAGTAGCCTACGAGCAGTACTTC. Its translation is CASSLSIRTVAYEQYF.

The chain combines TRBV19 with TRBJ1-2; a possible D gene is TRBD1 (6 bases). The V end was cut by 0 bases, the J end by 4 bases, with 9 bases between. This CDR3 is built from 14 residues. Germline V gene lookup returns CDR1 LNHDA and CDR2 SQIVND (reference sequence). The CDR3 is CASSIEMDSYGYTF. CDR3 bases: TGTGCCAGTAGTATAGAGATGGACAGCTATGGCTACACCTTC.

The CDR3 here is CASSLGTSANEQFF. The CDR3 coding sequence is TGTGCCAGCAGCTTAGGGACTAGCGCCAATGAGCAGTTCTTC. The V and J genes are TRBV7-3 and TRBJ2-1, with TRBD2 identical over 10 bases. CDR3 length equals 14 residues. CDR1 is SGHTA, CDR2 FQGTGA, per germline. The trim removed 2 bases at V and 6 bases at J, leaving 1 base unmatched.

The chain uses TRBV19 and TRBJ1-1, with a possible D match to TRBD1 (6 bases). Germline values: CDR1 LNHDA, CDR2 SQIVND (reference sequence). This CDR3 is 13 amino acids long. Trimming cost V 8 bases and J 1 base, with 11 bases left between them. The CDR3: CASQAQGNTEAFF. CDR3 coding DNA: TGTGCCAGTCAGGCACAGGGGAACACTGAAGCTTTCTTT.

The rearrangement links TRBV4-1 to TRBJ1-4; D uncertain. CDR3 length: 16 residues. The germline CDR1 and CDR2 sequences are MGHRA and YSYEKL. V dropped 0 bases and J dropped 3 bases, with 11 bases sitting between them. The CDR3 region is CASSQDLGWPNEKLFF. The DNA of the CDR3 is TGCGCCAGCAGCCAAGATCTGGGGTGGCCTAATGAAAAACTGTTTTTT.

The chain carries TRBV7-9 and TRBJ1-1; D ambiguous. The CDR3 spans 12 residues. Germline V gene sequence: CDR1 SEHNR, CDR2 FQNEAQ (reference sequence). V shed 1 base and J shed 8 bases, with 8 bases lying between them. In DNA form, the CDR3 reads TGTGCCAGCAGCTTAGAGGTGCTGGAAGCTTTCTTT. This translates into CASSLEVLEAFF.

This chain uses TRBV19 with TRBJ2-7; no firm D call. The CDR3 sequence is 15 residues long. Germline V gene lookup returns CDR1 LNHDA and CDR2 SQIVND (reference sequence). V was shortened by 1 base and J by 4 bases, with 14 bases between the two germline ends. The CDR3 loop is CASSIGFGGEYEQYF. DNA for the CDR3: TGTGCCAGTAGTATAGGTTTCGGCGGCGAGTACGAGCAGTACTTC.

The table lists this clone with a few counts. V gene TRBV28 combines with J gene TRBJ1-2; D ambiguous. Trimming took off 3 bases at V and 0 bases at J, with 11 bases between the two ends. The CDR3 loop spans 15 amino acids. Germline V gives CDR1 MDHEN, CDR2 SYDVKM. CDR3 residues: CASSFRLGPNYGYTF. DNA for the CDR3: TGTGCCAGCAGTTTTCGCCTCGGGCCTAACTATGGCTACACCTTC.

V is TRBV3-1 (or the pseudogene TRBV3-2) and J is TRBJ2-1; 13 bases fit TRBD2. Germline V gives CDR1 LGHDT, CDR2 YNNKEL (reference sequence). V lost 0 bases, J lost 9 bases, and 5 bases stayed unmatched. The CDR3 runs to 16 residues. The chain's CDR3 is CASSQDRTSGSPEQFF. The CDR3 region has the DNA TGTGCCAGCAGCCAAGACCGGACTAGCGGGAGCCCTGAGCAGTTCTTC.

DNA for the CDR3: TGTGCCAGCAGCTTATCATGGGACAGCTCCTACGAGCAGTACTTC. Translating gives CASSLSWDSSYEQYF. The V call is TRBV7-2, the J call TRBJ2-7, with 7 bases aligning to TRBD1. Trimming took 2 bases from V and 0 from J; bases not matched to a gene: 4. CDR1 is SGHTA and CDR2 is FQGNSA in the germline V gene. The CDR3 consists of 15 residues. The whole variable domain, remainder taken from reference TRBV7-2 and TRBJ2-7, is GAGVSQSPSNKVTEKGKDVELRCDPISGHTALYWYRQSLGQGLEFLIYFQGNSAPDKSGLPSDRFSAERTGGSVSTLTIQRTQQEDSAVYLCASSLSWDSSYEQYFGPGTRLTVT.

The sample holds one count of this clone. V usage is TRBV11-3 and J usage is TRBJ2-2; no clear D gene. Looked up from germline, CDR1 is SGHNT and CDR2 is YENEEA. Trimming took off 0 bases at V and 1 base at J, with 15 bases between the two ends. This CDR3 spans 18 amino acids. This CDR3 is CASSLDQTSILNTGELFF. CDR3 coding DNA: TGTGCCAGCAGCTTAGATCAAACCTCTATATTGAACACCGGGGAGCTGTTTTTT. The entire variable domain, with the rest obtained from reference TRBV11-3 and TRBJ2-2, is as follows: EAGVVQSPRYKIIEKKQPVAFWCNPISGHNTLYWYLQNLGQGPELLIRYENEEAVDDSQLPKDRFSAERLKGVDSTLKIQPAELGDSAVYLCASSLDQTSILNTGELFFGEGSRLTVL.

The rearrangement links TRBV5-1 to TRBJ2-7; D is undetermined. V lost 1 base to trimming and J lost 6 bases, with 8 bases between them. There are 12 residues in the CDR3. The germline gives CDR1 SGHRS, CDR2 YFSETQ. As DNA, the CDR3 is TGCGCCAGCAGCTTGTCCAACGGCGAGCAGTACTTC. This encodes CASSLSNGEQYF.

The chain joins TRBV14 to TRBJ1-2, with D hard to call. The V gene's germline CDR1 is SGHDN and CDR2 FVKESK. V dropped 0 bases and J dropped 8 bases, with 19 bases sitting between them. The CDR3 loop spans 16 amino acids. CDR3 residues: CASSQDRSFSAPGYTF. In nucleotides, the CDR3 is TGTGCCAGCAGCCAAGATAGAAGTTTTTCCGCCCCCGGCTACACCTTC. Drawing the rest from reference TRBV14 and TRBJ1-2, the complete variable domain is EAGVTQFPSHSVIEKGQTVTLRCDPISGHDNLYWYRRVMGKEIKFLLHFVKESKQDESGMPNNRFLAERTGGTYSTLKVQPAELEDSGVYFCASSQDRSFSAPGYTFGSGTRLTVV.

The V and J genes are TRBV6-5 and TRBJ2-3; D possibly matches TRBD1 or TRBD2 (6 bases each). The CDR3 contains 15 residues. The V gene lost 4 bases and the J gene lost 8 bases, with 19 bases spanning the gap. CDR1 is MNHEY and CDR2 is SVGAGI in the germline V gene. CDR3: CASSSPSGAIPTQYF. The CDR3, as DNA: TGTGCCAGCAGTTCACCGTCGGGGGCGATCCCTACGCAGTATTTT.

V usage is TRBV7-8 and J usage is TRBJ1-2; no reliable D call. Trimming cost V 0 bases and J 8 bases, with 10 bases left between them. Germline CDR1 is SGHVS and CDR2 is FQNEAQ. The CDR3 is 13 residues long. The CDR3: CASSLAPDEGYTF. The CDR3 DNA reads TGTGCCAGCAGCTTAGCCCCTGACGAAGGCTACACCTTC.

The V gene is TRBV29-1, the J gene TRBJ1-1; unclear D gene. The V and J ends lost 0 bases and 12 bases respectively, with 8 bases between them. The CDR3 spans 10 residues. Germline V gives CDR1 SQVTM, CDR2 ANQGSEA. CDR3 residues: CSVEEPRTFF. The DNA of the CDR3 is TGCAGCGTTGAAGAGCCTCGAACTTTCTTT.